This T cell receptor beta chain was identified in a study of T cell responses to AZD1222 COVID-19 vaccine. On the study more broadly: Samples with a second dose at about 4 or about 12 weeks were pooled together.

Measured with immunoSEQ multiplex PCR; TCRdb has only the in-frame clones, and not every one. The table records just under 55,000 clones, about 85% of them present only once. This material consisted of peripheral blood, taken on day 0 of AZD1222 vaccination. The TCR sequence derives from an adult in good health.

CDR3 region: CASSLAGYGYTF. The CDR3 coding sequence is TGTGCCAGCAGTTTAGCGGGCTATGGCTACACCTTC. This chain uses TRBV28 with TRBJ1-2; the D is unclear. The germline V and J ends were trimmed by 2 bases and 4 bases, with 5 bases remaining between them. This CDR3 has 12 residues. Germline V gene data show CDR1 as MDHEN and CDR2 as SYDVKM.